Presented here are 12 T cell receptor beta chains from one specimen sequenced in a study of shared clonotypes between healthy human individuals. Produced via immunoSEQ multiplex PCR; TCRdb's table is partial and in-frame only. The sample lists hundreds of thousands of clones, more than 95% occurring once. Terminally differentiated effector memory CD45RA+ cells were excluded by CCR7 positive selection of CD45RO-negative cells. The sequenced sample was naive CD8+ T cells sorted from blood. All receptors come from a man aged 30 to 39 in good health.

The J gene is TRBJ2-7, the V gene TRBV2; 7 nucleotides align to TRBD1. This CDR3 has 17 residues. CDR1 and CDR2 from the germline V gene are SNHLY and FYNNEI. The trim removed 7 bases at V and 7 bases at J, leaving 22 bases unmatched. The CDR3 spells CASTGTVAHLANGEQYF. The CDR3 nucleotides read TGTGCCAGCACGGGGACAGTAGCCCACTTGGCGAATGGGGAGCAGTACTTC. The variable domain in full, with the rest retrieved from reference TRBV2 and TRBJ2-7, is EPEVTQTPSHQVTQMGQEVILRCVPISNHLYFYWYRQILGQKVEFLVSFYNNEISEKSEIFDDQFSVERPDGSNFTLKIRSTKLEDSAMYFCASTGTVAHLANGEQYFGPGTRLTVT.

The chain employs TRBV7-3 and TRBJ2-1, with 8 bases fitting TRBD2. Unmatched junction bases numbered 2, after V lost 4 bases and J lost 0 bases. The CDR3 contains 15 residues. Germline CDR1 SGHTA, CDR2 FQGTGA. Written as DNA, the CDR3 is TGTGCCAGCAGCTCCGCGGGGGGCTCCTACAATGAGCAGTTCTTC. This codes for CASSSAGGSYNEQFF.

The chain employs TRBV15 and TRBJ2-7; 7 bases match TRBD1. The V gene's germline CDR1 is LNHNV and CDR2 YYDKDF (reference sequence). J lost 3 bases, V lost 5 bases, and 7 bases had no gene match. This CDR3 has 14 residues. CDR3 loop: CATSGGQVGYEQYF. The CDR3 nucleotides read TGTGCCACCAGCGGAGGACAGGTCGGCTACGAGCAGTACTTC.

CDR3 DNA sequence: TGCGCCAGCAGCTTCGGTCAATCCTACGAGCAGTACTTC. As protein: CASSFGQSYEQYF. The chain links TRBV5-1 to TRBJ2-7; no reliable D call. The V end was cut by 2 bases, the J end by 1 base, with 7 bases between. The CDR3 is 13 amino acids. Germline V gene sequence: CDR1 SGHRS, CDR2 YFSETQ.

This chain joins TRBV5-1 and TRBJ2-7; 7 bases fit TRBD2. The CDR3 consists of 14 residues. With V trimmed by 5 bases and J by 6 bases, 11 bases remained unmatched. CDR1 SGHRS and CDR2 YFSETQ come from the germline V gene. The CDR3 reads CASSPWTSAGEQYF. CDR3 nucleotide sequence: TGCGCCAGCAGTCCCTGGACTAGTGCGGGCGAGCAGTACTTC.

This sequence joins TRBV7-8 and TRBJ1-3; perhaps TRBD1 as D (5 bases). V was shortened by 5 bases and J by 0 bases, with 11 bases between the two germline ends. The CDR3 loop spans 15 amino acids. CDR1 and CDR2 from the germline V gene are SGHVS and FQNEAQ. CDR3 coding DNA: TGTGCCAGCAGCCCTCACGGGGGCTCTGGAAACACCATATATTTT. Protein product: CASSPHGGSGNTIYF. The entire variable domain, with the rest obtained from reference TRBV7-8 and TRBJ1-3, is as follows: GAGVSQSPRYKVAKRGQDVALRCDPISGHVSLFWYQQALGQGPEFLTYFQNEAQLDKSGLPSDRFFAERPEGSVSTLKIQRTQQEDSAVYLCASSPHGGSGNTIYFGEGSWLTVV.

The chain joins TRBV15 to TRBJ2-7; D tentatively reads TRBD1 or TRBD2 (5 bases each). V gave up 1 base and J gave up 5 bases, with 18 bases separating them. Germline V gene data show CDR1 as LNHNV and CDR2 as YYDKDF (reference sequence). The CDR3 runs to 16 residues. CDR3 in DNA: TGTGCCACCAGCAGAGTAGAGGGGTTGGCCTCGGACGAGCAGTACTTC. It yields the protein CATSRVEGLASDEQYF.

The rearrangement joins TRBV12-5 to TRBJ2-1; TRBD1 matches at 12 bases. This CDR3 has 17 amino acids. V shed 0 bases, J shed 6 bases, and the junction held 6 bases outside the gene matches. Germline values: CDR1 LGHNT, CDR2 FRNRAP. CDR3 nucleotide sequence: TGTGCTAGTGGTTTGGTTGTCGGGACAGGGGGCGGCAATGAGCAGTTCTTC. This translates into CASGLVVGTGGGNEQFF.

The J gene is TRBJ2-3, the V gene TRBV11-2; tentative D call: TRBD1 (6 bases). Deletions cut 11 bases from V and 2 bases from J, with 14 bases between. Germline loops: CDR1 SGHAT, CDR2 FQNNGV. The CDR3 totals 13 residues. CDR3 sequence (DNA): TGTGCCGCCGGGACAATTTACACAGATACGCAGTATTTT. It translates to CAAGTIYTDTQYF.

The chain has TRBV7-8 and TRBJ1-1; possibly TRBD1 for D (5 bases). The germline V and J ends were trimmed by 4 bases and 3 bases, with 12 bases remaining between them. The germline gives CDR1 SGHVS, CDR2 FQNEAQ. CDR3 length: 14 residues. The DNA of the CDR3 is TGTGCCAGCAGCTCAAGTGGGGGTCACACTGAAGCTTTCTTT. Translating gives CASSSSGGHTEAFF.

Concerning this clone: Other nucleotide sequences in the sample specify the same CDR3. The V gene is TRBV9, the J gene TRBJ2-7; 10 bases agree with TRBD1. The V and J ends lost 0 bases and 4 bases, in that order; junction bases with no gene match: 4. CDR3 length: 15 residues. CDR1 SGDLS and CDR2 YYNGEE come from the germline V gene. DNA of the CDR3: TGTGCCAGCAGCGTAGAGGGACAGGGGTCATACGAGCAGTACTTC. Protein: CASSVEGQGSYEQYF.

This chain joins TRBV5-4 and TRBJ2-7; D might be TRBD2 (7 bases). Germline CDR1 reads SGHNT; CDR2 reads YYREEE (reference sequence). The CDR3 is 14 amino acids. The V end was cut by 4 bases, the J end by 4 bases, with 15 bases between. The CDR3 bases are TGTGCCAGCAGCCTGGGGGGGGCGAAATACGAGCAGTACTTC. Protein sequence: CASSLGGAKYEQYF.